This is a list of T cell receptor beta chains from one sample in a study of cytomegalovirus exposure and HLA in healthy donors. The assay was immunoSEQ multiplex PCR, and TCRdb's table has in-frame clones only and misses some. Counted here are about 240,000 clones, around nine tenths occurring once; the ten biggest clones make up about 2.8%. Sequences were obtained from PBMCs. These receptors originate from a young man in good health and CMV-seronegative. Both conserved end residues are part of each CDR3. Each record gives: V gene, D gene, clone size, J gene, CDR3 protein, CDR3 DNA. D genes are given only for firm matches. Size is omitted from some rows. Given values are once, few, many or a class for expanded clones.

>TRBV14|.|.|TRBJ1-4
CASSQDVGEAYEKLFF
TGTGCCAGCAGCCAAGATGTGGGAGAAGCATATGAAAAACTGTTTTTT
>TRBV19|.|.|TRBJ1-6
CASSIPVRALHF
TGTGCCAGTAGTATTCCAGTCCGGGCCCTCCACTTT
>TRBV28|TRBD2|.|TRBJ2-7
CASSFSGRAGNF
TGTGCCAGCAGTTTCAGCGGGAGGGCCGGTAACTTC
>TRBV28|.|.|TRBJ1-5
CATSGQNNQPQHF
TGTGCCACCTCAGGACAGAACAATCAGCCCCAGCATTTT
>TRBV7-2|.|.|TRBJ1-1
CASSLVGGYTEAFF
TGTGCCAGCAGCTTAGTGGGAGGGTACACTGAAGCTTTCTTT
>TRBV29-1|.|.|TRBJ1-2
CSVSPSRGYGYTF
TGCAGCGTTAGTCCGAGTCGGGGGTATGGCTACACCTTC
>TRBV4-3|.|.|TRBJ2-5
CASSDRYRVGVPWDF
TGCGCCAGCAGCGACCGATACAGGGTCGGGGTCCCCTGGGACTTC
>TRBV7-2|TRBD1|.|TRBJ2-7
CASSSRQGRYEQYF
TGTGCCAGCAGCTCCCGACAGGGACGGTACGAGCAGTACTTC
>TRBV4-1|TRBD1|once|TRBJ1-1
CASRGGAPGDTEAFF
TGCGCCAGCAGAGGGGGCGCCCCGGGGGACACTGAAGCTTTCTTT
>TRBV27|.|.|TRBJ2-1
CASSLFGDSSYNEQFF
TGTGCCAGCAGTTTGTTCGGGGATAGCTCCTACAATGAGCAGTTCTTC
>TRBV27|TRBD2|.|TRBJ2-7
CASSPIDAGGPSSYEQYF
TGTGCCAGCAGTCCTATAGATGCGGGGGGGCCGAGCTCCTACGAGCAGTACTTC
>TRBV4-3|.|.|TRBJ1-2
CASSQESGGAYGYTF
TGCGCCAGCAGCCAAGAATCTGGGGGGGCCTATGGCTACACCTTC
>TRBV9|TRBD2|.|TRBJ2-5
CAAPWDGAGGPKEETQYF
TGTGCCGCCCCGTGGGATGGAGCGGGGGGTCCGAAAGAAGAGACCCAGTACTTC
>TRBV7-2|.|.|TRBJ1-1
CASSLSRDGTEAFF
TGTGCCAGCAGTCTCTCCAGGGATGGGACTGAAGCTTTCTTT
>TRBV7-9|.|.|TRBJ1-2
CASSTGVYGYTF
TGTGCCAGCAGCACTGGTGTATATGGCTACACCTTC
>TRBV28|.|.|TRBJ1-4
CASRGGGQVHGKLFF
TGTGCCAGCAGGGGTGGGGGACAAGTCCATGGAAAACTGTTTTTT
>TRBV28|TRBD1|.|TRBJ1-5
CASRTGLGQPQHF
TGTGCCAGCAGGACAGGGTTAGGGCAGCCCCAGCATTTT
>TRBV28|TRBD2|.|TRBJ2-7
CASSLTLAGGAAYEQYF
TGTGCCAGCAGTTTAACACTTGCGGGAGGCGCTGCCTACGAGCAGTACTTC
>TRBV6-1|TRBD1|.|TRBJ2-7
CASTPARGPTYEQYF
TGTGCCAGCACTCCAGCCAGGGGGCCCACCTACGAGCAGTACTTC
>TRBV7-6|.|.|TRBJ2-7
CASSLLHTGSYEQYF
TGTGCCAGCAGCTTACTTCATACAGGGTCCTACGAGCAGTACTTC
>TRBV2|.|.|TRBJ1-4
CASSERSGFNEKLFF
TGTGCCAGCAGTGAAAGGTCAGGGTTTAATGAAAAACTGTTTTTT
>TRBV28|TRBD1|once|TRBJ2-1
CASSPDWGQGVRNEQFF
TGTGCCAGCAGTCCCGACTGGGGACAGGGGGTCCGTAATGAGCAGTTCTTC
>TRBV30|TRBD1|once|TRBJ1-1
CAWGRDRGDTEAFF
TGTGCCTGGGGCCGGGACAGGGGGGATACTGAAGCTTTCTTT
>TRBV4-1|TRBD2|.|TRBJ2-7
CASSQVPAAGGYEQYF
TGCGCCAGCAGCCAAGTTCCTGCCGCGGGGGGGTACGAGCAGTACTTC
>TRBV19|TRBD1|.|TRBJ2-7
CASSVGQGLEQYF
TGTGCCAGTAGTGTTGGACAGGGGTTGGAGCAGTACTTC
>TRBV5-1|TRBD1|.|TRBJ2-7
CASSLGQGPYEQYF
TGCGCCAGCAGCCTGGGACAGGGACCCTACGAGCAGTACTTC
>TRBV11-2|.|.|TRBJ2-1
CASSLPSVYNEQFF
TGTGCCAGCAGCTTACCTTCGGTTTACAATGAGCAGTTCTTC
>TRBV21-1|.|.|TRBJ1-5
CASSKGGHNQPQHF
TGTGCCAGCAGCAAAGGAGGCCACAATCAGCCCCAGCATTTT
>TRBV7-9|TRBD1|.|TRBJ2-7
CASSYDRGYEQYF
TGTGCCAGCAGCTACGACAGGGGTTACGAGCAGTACTTC
>TRBV19|TRBD2|.|TRBJ2-5
CASNRGGQETQYF
TGTGCCAGTAATCGGGGGGGGCAAGAGACCCAGTACTTC
>TRBV18|TRBD1|few|TRBJ1-2
CASSPGQGTNYGYTF
TGTGCCAGCTCACCGGGACAGGGGACCAACTATGGCTACACCTTC
>TRBV11-2|TRBD2|.|TRBJ2-2
CASSLELAVYTGELFF
TGTGCCAGCAGCTTAGAACTAGCGGTTTACACCGGGGAGCTGTTTTTT
>TRBV6-1|.|.|TRBJ2-1
CASIVGGSYNEQFF
TGTGCCAGCATTGTGGGGGGCTCCTACAATGAGCAGTTCTTC